This is a list of T cell receptor beta chains from one sample in a study of lung T cells in sarcoidosis with Löfgren's syndrome. Using its own MiXCR run on the reads, TCRdb lists one record per CDR3 protein. The sample has 7,000 to 9,500 distinct CDR3 sequences, under 25% seen once. Sequences were obtained from CD4+ T cells from bronchoalveolar lavage fluid. These receptors were collected from a human donor with sarcoidosis (Löfgren's syndrome or another form), or a control subject (not recorded which). CDR3s include the opening cysteine and the closing phenylalanine or tryptophan.

TRBV12-3/TRBV12-4	TRBJ1-6	CASSLEAESSPLHF
TRBV6-1	TRBJ1-2	CASSRNLRGISSGYTF
TRBV20-1	TRBJ2-3	CSARPAADTQYF
TRBV20-1	TRBJ2-3	CSARDVTTTDTQYF
TRBV11-2	TRBJ2-4	CASRQQQGAGGNIQYF
TRBV6-4	TRBJ1-1	CASSATGNTEAFF
TRBV5-4	TRBJ1-1	CASSPGGTHGTNTEAFF
TRBV20-1	TRBJ2-7	CSAAQGVYEQYF
TRBV12-3/TRBV12-4	TRBJ2-3	CASSLVAGVLDTQYF
TRBV7-6	TRBJ2-7	CASSLNGGEQYF
TRBV3-1	TRBJ2-5	CASSQETPTAGATLGETQYF
TRBV5-1	TRBJ2-3	CASSSGTDYTDTQYF
TRBV5-1	TRBJ2-2	CASSHSAGELFF
TRBV27	TRBJ2-7	CASSLSRDSYEQYF
TRBV30	TRBJ1-1	CAWRRDGTEAFF
TRBV5-4	TRBJ2-5	CASSPWDREEETQYF
TRBV6-1	TRBJ2-1	CASSSRLVVGNEQFF
TRBV30	TRBJ1-6	CAWSVFQGVEINSPLHF
TRBV5-4	TRBJ2-7	CASSFMGEQYF
TRBV7-8	TRBJ2-2	CASSFQSLGNTGELFF
TRBV28	TRBJ1-1	CASSWGLRVKAFF
TRBV6-1	TRBJ2-5	CASSRGTTQYF
TRBV13	TRBJ2-7	CASMGPFSYEQYF
TRBV5-1	TRBJ1-5	CASSPGQTSNQPQHF
TRBV28	TRBJ2-1	CASSLGGGPYNEQFF
TRBV2	TRBJ1-2	CASRQGAWDYGYTF
TRBV11-2	TRBJ2-4	CASANGNTPSTIQYF
TRBV12-3/TRBV12-4	TRBJ2-1	CASSFSGEDEQFF
TRBV2	TRBJ1-3	CACSALPRNTIYF
TRBV11-2	TRBJ2-7	CASSSFFRAAEQYF
TRBV3-1	TRBJ2-3	CASSAQGAGDTQYF
TRBV6-1	TRBJ1-1	CASTPGQDSGAFF
TRBV20-1	TRBJ2-3	CSASMAGGTQYF
TRBV12-3/TRBV12-4	TRBJ2-4	CASSIQGKKNIQYF
TRBV2	TRBJ1-2	CASSVKVKDYGYTF
TRBV10-3	TRBJ2-7	CAISESGDGTAGYEQYF
TRBV19	TRBJ1-1	CASRKAGALNTEAFF
TRBV2	TRBJ1-1	CASKAGGVPEAFF
TRBV12-3/TRBV12-4	TRBJ2-7	CASSPPGVDEQYF
TRBV5-1	TRBJ2-2	CASRGQGSNTGELFF
TRBV3-1	TRBJ1-5	CASSQAGVPGNQPQHF
TRBV20-1	TRBJ1-6	CSARSFDGGTYNSPLHF